These 28 T cell receptor beta chains were sequenced from one sample in a study of OX40 agonist ivuxolimab in advanced cancers. Method: immunoSEQ multiplex PCR; TCRdb's copy keeps in-frame clones and lacks some. Of 55,000 to 75,000 clones listed, approximately 80% are singletons. Sample: CD4+ or CD8+ T cells sorted from blood, taken in a trial of the OX40 agonist ivuxolimab. The receptors were sampled from an adult with an advanced solid tumor such as melanoma, head and neck, liver or kidney cancer.

Points on this clone: Other DNA sequences in the sample encode the same CDR3. The CDR3 DNA sequence: TGCGCCAGCAGCTTGGAGGATCCGAACACCGGGGAGCTGTTTTTT. Translating it yields CASSLEDPNTGELFF. The rearrangement joins TRBV5-1 to TRBJ2-2; no clear D gene. The ends were cut back, 0 bases at V and 0 bases at J, with 6 bases in the middle. Germline lookup yields CDR1 SGHRS and CDR2 YFSETQ. This CDR3 is 15 amino acids long.

The chain couples TRBV9 to TRBJ2-7; tentative D call: TRBD1 (5 bases). Germline CDR1 and CDR2: SGDLS and YYNGEE. V dropped 3 bases and J dropped 5 bases, with 18 bases sitting between them. The CDR3 covers 15 residues. CDR3 coding DNA: TGTGCCAGCAGCGGAACACTGGCCCCACAGGACGAGCAGTACTTC. Its translation: CASSGTLAPQDEQYF.

The J gene is TRBJ2-1, the V gene TRBV2; 12 bases align to TRBD2. This CDR3 is 15 amino acids long. The junction had 5 bases not matched to a gene; V was cut back by 5 bases and J by 6 bases. The germline V gene has CDR1 SNHLY and CDR2 FYNNEI. The CDR3 region is CASSLLAGGRNEQFF. Here the CDR3 DNA reads TGTGCCAGCAGTCTACTAGCGGGGGGCCGCAATGAGCAGTTCTTC.

In its sample, this clone is medium-sized. The chain is built from TRBV9 and TRBJ1-3, with 7 nucleotides matching TRBD1. Germline V gene lookup returns CDR1 SGDLS and CDR2 YYNGEE. The V segment lost 3 bases and the J segment 11 bases; nucleotides outside the gene matches: 14. The CDR3 spans 15 residues. CDR3: CASSAKGTDLNAIYF. The CDR3 DNA reads TGTGCCAGCAGCGCCAAGGGGACAGACCTTAATGCCATATATTTT.

The genes are TRBV2 and TRBJ2-1, with no clear D. With 8 bases removed from V and 6 bases from J, the gap between germline ends came to 11 bases. The CDR3 consists of 12 residues. The germline V gene has CDR1 SNHLY and CDR2 FYNNEI. This chain's CDR3 is CASGAMFNEQFF. Here the CDR3 DNA reads TGTGCCAGCGGCGCGATGTTCAATGAGCAGTTCTTC.

The chain recombines TRBV5-4 with TRBJ2-7; possibly TRBD2 for D (5 bases). CDR1 and CDR2 (germline): SGHNT, YYREEE (reference sequence). The CDR3 is made up of 15 amino acids. Trimming took 0 bases from V and 3 from J, leaving 13 bases between them. CDR3 in amino acids: CASSLVAGPNYEQYF. The CDR3 nucleotides are TGTGCCAGCAGCTTGGTTGCGGGCCCAAACTACGAGCAGTACTTC.

J is TRBJ2-3 and V is TRBV2; D is unresolved. The CDR3 totals 14 residues. Trimming took 2 bases from V and 5 from J, leaving 11 bases between them. Germline-derived CDR1 and CDR2 are SNHLY and FYNNEI. The DNA for the CDR3 is TGTGCCAGCAGTGAACAAGGGTACGGAGATACGCAGTATTTT. This codes for CASSEQGYGDTQYF.

This chain uses TRBV23-1 with TRBJ1-2; no reliable D call. TRBV23-1 is an ORF for which the function is uncertain. The CDR3 has 13 amino acids. V lost 11 bases, J lost 1 base, and 14 bases lay in between. Here the CDR3 reads CASSSRSNYGYTF. Here the CDR3 DNA reads TGCGCCTCATCAAGCAGGAGTAACTATGGCTACACCTTC.

The gene calls are TRBV27 and TRBJ2-2; no firm D call. CDR3 length equals 13 residues. With 2 bases removed from V and 3 bases from J, the gap between germline ends came to 4 bases. The germline V gene encodes CDR1 MNHEY and CDR2 SMNVEV (reference sequence). The CDR3 DNA sequence: TGTGCCAGCAGTTTACGGTACACCGGGGAGCTGTTTTTT. Translating gives CASSLRYTGELFF.

This clone was seen a single time. This rearrangement joins TRBV6-4 to TRBJ1-2; tentative D call: TRBD1 (5 bases). Germline values: CDR1 MRHNA, CDR2 SNTAGT. The CDR3 is 13 residues long. Trimming cost V 6 bases and J 2 bases, with 10 bases left between them. The CDR3 here is CASRTTDNYGYTF. The CDR3 DNA reads TGTGCCAGCAGAACGACAGACAACTATGGCTACACCTTC.

This chain uses TRBV6-5 with TRBJ2-1; 9 positions agree with TRBD2. The V segment lost 5 bases and the J segment 10 bases; nucleotides outside the gene matches: 12. CDR1 and CDR2 from the germline V gene are MNHEY and SVGAGI. The CDR3 is 15 residues long. CDR3 sequence: CASSLSQREDEEQFF. CDR3 DNA: TGTGCCAGCAGTCTTAGCCAGCGGGAGGACGAAGAGCAGTTCTTC.

This clone was seen a few times. The chain couples TRBV19 to TRBJ2-3, with unresolved D. The ends were cut back, 1 base at V and 9 bases at J, with 11 bases in the middle. The CDR3 consists of 13 residues. Per the germline V gene, CDR1 is LNHDA and CDR2 is SQIVND (reference sequence). The CDR3 region is CASSIGSWGTQYF. The CDR3 region has the DNA TGTGCCAGTAGTATAGGGTCTTGGGGAACGCAGTATTTT.

V and J are TRBV19 and TRBJ2-1, with 14 bases lining up with TRBD2. The V segment lost 4 bases and the J segment 14 bases; nucleotides outside the gene matches: 10. The CDR3 is 15 residues long. Germline V CDR1 and CDR2: LNHDA, SQIVND (reference sequence). The CDR3 DNA reads TGTGCCAGTAGTACAGGGACTAGCGGGGGCCTTGGGGAGTTCTTC. Residues: CASSTGTSGGLGEFF.

The chain uses TRBV10-3 and TRBJ2-7; D perhaps matches TRBD1 (6 bases). The germline V gene encodes CDR1 ENHRY and CDR2 SYGVKD. There are 14 residues in the CDR3. V was cut by 5 bases and J by 3 bases, with 14 bases left in between. The CDR3 region is CAISHLAGDYEQYF. DNA of the CDR3: TGTGCCATCAGTCACTTGGCAGGGGACTACGAGCAGTACTTC.

V usage is TRBV7-9 and J usage is TRBJ2-2; 7 bases line up with TRBD1. Trimming removed 6 bases from V and 7 bases from J; junction bases left unmatched: 8. CDR3 length: 14 amino acids. CDR1 SEHNR and CDR2 FQNEAQ come from the germline V gene (reference sequence). In nucleotides, the CDR3 is TGTGCCAGCAGTATAAGACAGGGCGGCGGGGAGCTGTTTTTT. This gives the protein CASSIRQGGGELFF.

Of note for this clone: This probably arose from a read error, given a far larger clone one base away. Within the sample, other DNA sequences also encode this same CDR3. The chain couples TRBV5-4 to TRBJ2-7; TRBD1 is a possible D gene (5 bases). Per germline, CDR1 SGHNT and CDR2 YYREEE (reference sequence). V dropped 4 bases and J dropped 2 bases, with 16 bases sitting between them. The CDR3 has 15 residues. The CDR3 DNA reads as TGTGCCAGCAGCCAAGCAACAGGTGGGGCCTACGAGCAGTACTTC. Protein product: CASSQATGGAYEQYF.

The chain combines TRBV19 with TRBJ1-3; 11 bases agree with TRBD1. The ends lost 5 bases at V and 3 bases at J; junction bases unmatched: 6. The CDR3 runs 16 residues. Germline CDR1 is LNHDA and CDR2 is SQIVND (reference sequence). The CDR3: CASSPGQGAFGNTIYF. The CDR3 nucleotides read TGTGCCAGTAGTCCCGGACAGGGGGCGTTTGGAAACACCATATATTTT. The complete variable domain, with remaining parts taken from reference TRBV19 and TRBJ1-3, reads DGGITQSPKYLFRKEGQNVTLSCEQNLNHDAMYWYRQDPGQGLRLIYYSQIVNDFQKGDIAEGYSVSREKKESFPLTVTSAQKNPTAFYLCASSPGQGAFGNTIYFGEGSWLTVV.

J is TRBJ2-3 and V is TRBV6-5, with D perhaps TRBD2 (6 bases). The CDR3 sequence is 14 residues long. V dropped 6 bases and J dropped 5 bases, with 15 bases sitting between them. Germline V gene lookup returns CDR1 MNHEY and CDR2 SVGAGI. The CDR3 spells CASRKSGEKDTQYF. The CDR3 DNA follows: TGTGCCAGCAGGAAGTCGGGGGAGAAAGATACGCAGTATTTT.

This chain joins TRBV19 and TRBJ2-5; maybe TRBD2 (6 bases). The J call may be incorrect, as the DNA end agrees better with TRBJ2-7. The CDR3 totals 14 residues. Per germline, CDR1 LNHDA and CDR2 SQIVND (reference sequence). The CDR3 loop is CASSTGTRRYEQYF. CDR3 nucleotides: TGTGCCAGTAGTACCGGGACTCGACGCTACGAGCAGTACTTC.

This clone appeared once. The chain joins TRBV19 to TRBJ2-5, with D perhaps TRBD2 (6 bases). With 0 bases removed from V and 2 bases from J, the gap between germline ends came to 7 bases. The CDR3 runs 14 residues. From germline, CDR1 is LNHDA and CDR2 SQIVND (reference sequence). The CDR3 spells CASSIDLAQETQYF. DNA for the CDR3: TGTGCCAGTAGTATAGATCTAGCGCAAGAGACCCAGTACTTC.

The chain couples TRBV2 to TRBJ2-5; D unresolved. This CDR3 contains 12 residues. The V gene lost 2 bases and the J gene lost 6 bases, with 7 bases spanning the gap. Per germline, CDR1 SNHLY and CDR2 FYNNEI. CDR3 bases: TGTGCCAGCAGTGAATCCGCCCAGACCCAGTACTTC. It is translated as CASSESAQTQYF. Variable domain in full (rest from reference TRBV2 and TRBJ2-5): EPEVTQTPSHQVTQMGQEVILRCVPISNHLYFYWYRQILGQKVEFLVSFYNNEISEKSEIFDDQFSVERPDGSNFTLKIRSTKLEDSAMYFCASSESAQTQYFGPGTRLLVL.

This clone was detected only a few times. The CDR3 here is CASSYSRTGDAIQYF. The CDR3 DNA follows: TGTGCCAGCAGTTACTCCCGGACAGGGGATGCCATTCAGTACTTC. V is TRBV6-5 and J is TRBJ2-4; the match to TRBD1 covers 9 bases. V lost 0 bases, J lost 9 bases, and 6 bases stayed unmatched. Germline CDR1 is MNHEY and CDR2 is SVGAGI. CDR3 length: 15 amino acids.

In its sample, this clone was seen a few times. The chain is built from TRBV5-4 and TRBJ1-2, with a possible D match to TRBD1 (6 bases). This CDR3 is 13 amino acids long. The ends were cut back, 4 bases at V and 6 bases at J, with 13 bases in the middle. In germline, CDR1 is SGHNT, CDR2 YYREEE (reference sequence). CDR3 DNA sequence: TGTGCCAGCAGCCAAGACAGGTTCGATGGCTACACCTTC. Its protein is CASSQDRFDGYTF. Complete variable domain (other parts from reference TRBV5-4 and TRBJ1-2): ETGVTQSPTHLIKTRGQQVTLRCSSQSGHNTVSWYQQALGQGPQFIFQYYREEENGRGNFPPRFSGLQFPNYSSELNVNALELDDSALYLCASSQDRFDGYTFGSGTRLTVV.

For the CDR3, the DNA is TGTGCCAGCTCACCAGGACTAGCGGGCCCGATTTACGAGCAGTACTTC. This sequence encodes CASSPGLAGPIYEQYF. V and J are TRBV18 and TRBJ2-7; 11 nucleotides match TRBD2. The CDR3 extends over 16 amino acids. The trim removed 2 bases at V and 4 bases at J, leaving 7 bases unmatched. Per germline, CDR1 KGHSH and CDR2 LQKENI.

This clone was observed at least ten times. The CDR3 DNA is TGTGCCAGCAGCTTAACGCGGGCAGCTCCCTACGAGCAGTACTTC. Translating gives CASSLTRAAPYEQYF. The gene calls are TRBV7-3 and TRBJ2-7, with D possibly matching TRBD2 (5 bases). The CDR3 is made up of 15 amino acids. Trimming took off 0 bases at V and 2 bases at J, with 11 bases between the two ends. The germline CDR1 and CDR2 sequences are SGHTA and FQGTGA. Full variable domain (remainder filled in from reference TRBV7-3 and TRBJ2-7): GAGVSQTPSNKVTEKGKYVELRCDPISGHTALYWYRQSLGQGPEFLIYFQGTGAADDSGLPNDRFFAVRPEGSVSTLKIQRTERGDSAVYLCASSLTRAAPYEQYFGPGTRLTVT.

The V and J genes are TRBV28 and TRBJ2-3, with D maybe TRBD1 (5 bases). Germline loops: CDR1 MDHEN, CDR2 SYDVKM. The CDR3 is 15 residues long. V was shortened by 7 bases and J by 2 bases, with 16 bases between the two germline ends. CDR3 nucleotides: TGTGCCAGCATTCCAAGGGGTTATTACACAGATACGCAGTATTTT. Residues: CASIPRGYYTDTQYF. The full variable domain, its missing parts supplied by reference TRBV28 and TRBJ2-3, is DVKVTQSSRYLVKRTGEKVFLECVQDMDHENMFWYRQDPGLGLRLIYFSYDVKMKEKGDIPEGYSVSREKKERFSLILESASTNQTSMYLCASIPRGYYTDTQYFGPGTRLTVL.

This chain joins TRBV7-6 and TRBJ2-7; a possible D gene is TRBD2 (6 bases). Germline values: CDR1 SGHVS, CDR2 FNYEAQ. The CDR3 loop spans 17 amino acids. The V end was cut by 5 bases, the J end by 6 bases, with 26 bases between. In nucleotides, the CDR3 is TGTGCCAGCAGCCCCACCGGGTGGGGCGGGACCAACTCCGAGCAGTACTTC. Amino acids: CASSPTGWGGTNSEQYF.

This clone occurred once. The chain has TRBV6-5 and TRBJ2-2; 8 bases align to TRBD1. J was trimmed by 4 bases and V by 8 bases; bases with no gene match: 3. The CDR3 has 13 residues. The germline V gene encodes CDR1 MNHEY and CDR2 SVGAGI. CDR3 protein: CASARGPTGELFF. The CDR3 DNA is TGTGCCAGCGCCAGGGGGCCCACCGGGGAGCTGTTTTTT.